These 9 T cell receptor beta chains originate from one sample sequenced in a study of control samples from healthy donors and cancer patients. Data came from immunoSEQ multiplex PCR; TCRdb stores just in-frame clones and leaves some out. The data contain 69,000 or so clones, approximately 94% of them singletons. What was sequenced was blood. The receptors come from a woman in her thirties in good health.

Notes on this clone: At the DNA level, this CDR3 is encoded by other sequences in the same sample as well. The chain recombines TRBV19 with TRBJ2-5; tentative D call: TRBD1 (6 bases). The CDR3 totals 12 residues. The germline V and J ends were trimmed by 9 bases and 5 bases, with 13 bases remaining between them. CDR1 is LNHDA and CDR2 is SQIVND in the germline V gene (reference sequence). The CDR3 DNA sequence: TGTGCCAGCCGACAGGCCGGTGAGACCCAGTACTTC. This encodes CASRQAGETQYF.

CDR3 residues: CVRSYGSGYGYTF. In DNA form, the CDR3 reads TGTGTCAGAAGCTACGGTTCTGGATATGGCTACACCTTC. V usage is TRBV7-5 and J usage is TRBJ1-2. TRBV7-5 is deemed a pseudogene. This CDR3 spans 13 amino acids.

The chain carries TRBV19 and TRBJ1-5; a possible D gene is TRBD1 (6 bases). The CDR3 contains 15 residues. The V and J ends lost 4 bases and 0 bases respectively, with 10 bases between them. Germline V gene data show CDR1 as LNHDA and CDR2 as SQIVND (reference sequence). CDR3 sequence reads: CASSTQGYSNQPQHF. As DNA, the CDR3 is TGTGCCAGTAGTACACAGGGATATAGCAATCAGCCCCAGCATTTT.

The rearrangement joins TRBV11-2 to TRBJ2-3; D unclear. The CDR3 is 17 residues long. Trimming stripped 5 bases from V and 4 bases from J, with 22 bases between. In germline, CDR1 is SGHAT, CDR2 FQNNGV. The DNA for the CDR3 is TGTGCCAGCAGCCCGAATAGCTGGCAGGCGGACGCAGATACGCAGTATTTT. It specifies CASSPNSWQADADTQYF.

With regard to this clone: The identical CDR3 is also encoded by other nucleotide sequences in the sample. The V and J genes are TRBV5-1 and TRBJ1-1; D remains unclear. Per germline, CDR1 SGHRS and CDR2 YFSETQ. V gave up 0 bases and J gave up 0 bases, with 3 bases separating them. This CDR3 spans 13 amino acids. Written as DNA, the CDR3 is TGCGCCAGCAGCTTGGCCGTGAACACTGAAGCTTTCTTT. Encoded protein: CASSLAVNTEAFF.

On this clone: Other DNA variants within this sample encode the same CDR3. The chain combines TRBV10-3 with TRBJ1-2; no reliable D call. Germline V CDR1 and CDR2: ENHRY, SYGVKD. The CDR3 totals 14 residues. Between the trimmed V and J ends, which lost 3 bases and 2 bases, there was a span of 10 bases. The CDR3 region is CAISDPGVNYGYTF. CDR3 nucleotides: TGTGCCATCAGTGACCCGGGCGTGAACTATGGCTACACCTTC.

J is TRBJ1-5 and V is TRBV7-2, with TRBD1 identical over 7 bases. Germline CDR1 is SGHTA and CDR2 is FQGNSA. Trimming removed 6 bases from V and 1 base from J; junction bases left unmatched: 6. The CDR3 runs 15 residues. For the CDR3, the DNA is TGTGCCAGCAGTCCAGGGGGTAGCAGCAATCAGCCCCAGCATTTT. As protein: CASSPGGSSNQPQHF.

V and J are TRBV3-1 (or the pseudogene TRBV3-2) and TRBJ2-1; D ambiguous. The germline V gene encodes CDR1 LGHDT and CDR2 YNNKEL (reference sequence). The CDR3 is 14 residues long. V was trimmed by 2 bases and J by 2 bases, leaving 7 bases between them. The CDR3 reads CASSQLGTYNEQFF. The CDR3, as DNA: TGTGCCAGCAGCCAACTAGGGACCTACAATGAGCAGTTCTTC.

J is TRBJ1-2 and V is TRBV7-6; D remains ambiguous. The CDR3 has 12 residues. Trimming removed 4 bases at V and 8 bases at J, with 11 bases between. From germline, CDR1 is SGHVS and CDR2 FNYEAQ. CDR3 in DNA: TGTGCCAGCAGCTCCCCTCTGGGAGGCTACACCTTC. This codes for CASSSPLGGYTF.